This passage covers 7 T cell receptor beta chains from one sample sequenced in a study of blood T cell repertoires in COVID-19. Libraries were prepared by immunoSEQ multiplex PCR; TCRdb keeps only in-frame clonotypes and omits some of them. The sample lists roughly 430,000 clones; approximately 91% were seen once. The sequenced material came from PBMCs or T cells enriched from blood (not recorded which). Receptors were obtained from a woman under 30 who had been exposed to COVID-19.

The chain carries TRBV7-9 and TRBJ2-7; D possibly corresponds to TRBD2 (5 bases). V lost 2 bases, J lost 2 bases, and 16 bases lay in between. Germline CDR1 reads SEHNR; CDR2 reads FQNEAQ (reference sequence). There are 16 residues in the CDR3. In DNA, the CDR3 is TGTGCCAGCAGCTTATCGCCACTCGAGAGGGCCTACGAGCAGTACTTC. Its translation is CASSLSPLERAYEQYF. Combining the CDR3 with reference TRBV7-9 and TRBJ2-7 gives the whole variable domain DTGVSQNPRHKITKRGQNVTFRCDPISEHNRLYWYRQTLGQGPEFLTYFQNEAQLEKSRLLSDRFSAERPKGSFSTLEIQRTEQGDSAMYLCASSLSPLERAYEQYFGPGTRLTVT.

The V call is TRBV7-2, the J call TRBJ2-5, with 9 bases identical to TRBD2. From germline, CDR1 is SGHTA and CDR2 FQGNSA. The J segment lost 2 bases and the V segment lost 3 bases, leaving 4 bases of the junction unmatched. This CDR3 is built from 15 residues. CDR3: CASSLLAGIQETQYF. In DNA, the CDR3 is TGTGCCAGCAGCTTGCTAGCGGGGATACAAGAGACCCAGTACTTC.

The CDR3 loop reads CASSPNREREGNEQFF. In DNA form, the CDR3 reads TGTGCCAGCTCACCAAATCGTGAGCGGGAAGGGAATGAGCAGTTCTTC. The chain links TRBV18 to TRBJ2-1; 7 bases line up with TRBD2. The germline CDR1 and CDR2 sequences are KGHSH and LQKENI. V gave up 2 bases and J gave up 7 bases; unmatched junction bases: 11. This CDR3 comprises 16 residues.

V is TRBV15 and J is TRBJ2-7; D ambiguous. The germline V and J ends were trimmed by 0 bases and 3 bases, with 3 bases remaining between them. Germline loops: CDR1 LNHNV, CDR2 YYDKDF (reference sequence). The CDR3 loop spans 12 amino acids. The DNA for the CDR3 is TGTGCCACCAGCAGAGATCACTACGAGCAGTACTTC. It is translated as CATSRDHYEQYF.

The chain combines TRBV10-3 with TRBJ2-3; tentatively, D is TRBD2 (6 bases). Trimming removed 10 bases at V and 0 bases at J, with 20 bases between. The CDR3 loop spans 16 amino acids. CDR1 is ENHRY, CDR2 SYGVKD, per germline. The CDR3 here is CATLNRAGPSTDTQYF. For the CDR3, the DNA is TGTGCCACCCTCAACCGGGCGGGGCCTAGCACAGATACGCAGTATTTT.

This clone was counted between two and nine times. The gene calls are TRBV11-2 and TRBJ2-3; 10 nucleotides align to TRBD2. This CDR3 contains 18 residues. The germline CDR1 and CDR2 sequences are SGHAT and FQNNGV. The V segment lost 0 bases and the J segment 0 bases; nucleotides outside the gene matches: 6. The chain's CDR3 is CASSLEAGGFPSTDTQYF. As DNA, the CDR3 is TGTGCCAGCAGCTTAGAAGCGGGGGGGTTCCCTAGCACAGATACGCAGTATTTT.

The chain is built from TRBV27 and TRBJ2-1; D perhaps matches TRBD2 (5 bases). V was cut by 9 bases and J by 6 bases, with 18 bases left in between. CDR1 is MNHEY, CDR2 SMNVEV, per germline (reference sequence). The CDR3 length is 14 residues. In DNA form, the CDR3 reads TGTGCCAGTGCCTGGGAGTTTCCCGGCAATGAGCAGTTCTTC. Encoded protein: CASAWEFPGNEQFF.